This T cell receptor beta chain emerged from a study of early T cells in non-severe SARS-CoV-2 infection. Whole-study context: Investigators sequenced bulk RNA drawn from unsorted whole blood, and chains remained unpaired.

Individual cDNA molecules each received unique molecular identifiers attached to them. TCRdb re-analysed the 5' RACE reads in MiXCR, keeping a single row per CDR3 protein. Of approximately 120,000 distinct CDR3 sequences in the sample, around 14% were seen once. Points from the study as a whole: Reliance on VDJdb matching favored anti-spike CD8 responses; private and CD4 specificities were missed.

A few counts support this clonotype. Its antigen remains unidentified. This receptor was taken from an adult who was a healthcare worker with PCR-confirmed SARS-CoV-2 infection or an uninfected control (not recorded which). Sequenced sample: whole blood.

The CDR3 region has the DNA TGCGCCAGCAGCTTGGCCTTAAACTCCTACAATGAGCAGTTCTTC. This translates into CASSLALNSYNEQFF. This chain joins TRBV5-1 and TRBJ2-1; D ambiguous. The CDR3 covers 15 residues. The germline V and J ends were trimmed by 0 bases and 0 bases, with 7 bases remaining between them. Germline-derived CDR1 and CDR2 are SGHRS and YFSETQ.